These 28 T cell receptor beta chains originate from one sample sequenced in a study of blood T cell repertoires in COVID-19. Here immunoSEQ multiplex PCR was the method, and the copy in TCRdb shows in-frame clones only, minus some. The sample yields under 300,000 clones, 84% seen once. Sequencing was carried out using peripheral blood. The receptors were sampled from a woman in her thirties or forties who had recovered from COVID-19.

CDR3 DNA: TGTGCCAGCTCACCACGGCAGATAACTATGAACACTGAAGCTTTCTTT. Translation: CASSPRQITMNTEAFF. V gene TRBV18 combines with J gene TRBJ1-1; D gene uncertain. Germline V gene data show CDR1 as KGHSH and CDR2 as LQKENI. CDR3 length: 16 amino acids. V lost 1 base and J 0 bases, leaving 12 bases between the germline ends.

This chain links TRBV27 with TRBJ1-1; possibly TRBD1 for D (6 bases). The germline CDR1 and CDR2 sequences are MNHEY and SMNVEV (reference sequence). The CDR3 length is 15 residues. Trimming stripped 7 bases from V and 1 base from J, with 16 bases between. The DNA for the CDR3 is TGTGCCAGCATCGCTTGGGGCAGGGGGAACACTGAAGCTTTCTTT. This sequence encodes CASIAWGRGNTEAFF.

This clone was counted a few times. The rearrangement links TRBV19 to TRBJ1-1; maybe TRBD1 (6 bases). Deletions cut 5 bases from V and 0 bases from J, with 13 bases between. Germline V gene lookup returns CDR1 LNHDA and CDR2 SQIVND (reference sequence). CDR3 length equals 15 residues. The DNA of the CDR3 is TGTGCCAGTAGTTGGGACATTTTAATGAACACTGAAGCTTTCTTT. Translating it yields CASSWDILMNTEAFF.

The chain couples TRBV5-1 to TRBJ1-4; the match to TRBD1 covers 12 bases. The trim removed 3 bases at V and 7 bases at J, leaving 1 base unmatched. Germline CDR1 reads SGHRS; CDR2 reads YFSETQ. The CDR3 length is 14 residues. Here the CDR3 DNA reads TGCGCCAGCAGCTCGGGACAGGGGGCTGAAAAACTGTTTTTT. The encoded protein is CASSSGQGAEKLFF.

The gene calls are TRBV9 and TRBJ2-1; D might be TRBD1 (6 bases). Between the trimmed V and J ends, which lost 2 bases and 0 bases, there was a span of 15 bases. The germline V gene encodes CDR1 SGDLS and CDR2 YYNGEE. This CDR3 is built from 17 residues. Written as DNA, the CDR3 is TGTGCCAGCAGCGTGGGCAGGGGTCCTACCTCCTACAATGAGCAGTTCTTC. Translated, it gives CASSVGRGPTSYNEQFF. Filled out from reference TRBV9 and TRBJ2-1, the complete variable domain reads DSGVTQTPKHLITATGQRVTLRCSPRSGDLSVYWYQQSLDQGLQFLIQYYNGEERAKGNILERFSAQQFPDLHSELNLSSLELGDSALYFCASSVGRGPTSYNEQFFGPGTRLTVL.

This clone was found a few times. The V call is TRBV5-5, the J call TRBJ2-7; the D gene is possibly TRBD1 (6 bases). CDR1 and CDR2 from the germline V gene are SGHKS and YYEKEE (reference sequence). Between the trimmed V and J ends, which lost 4 bases and 4 bases, there was a span of 18 bases. This CDR3 comprises 15 residues. In DNA, the CDR3 is TGTGCCAGCAGCCTTGTCCCAGGGGAAAGGTACGAGCAGTACTTC. This sequence encodes CASSLVPGERYEQYF.

The CDR3 region is CASSPGTGLTNTEAFF. CDR3 coding DNA: TGTGCCAGCAGTCCGGGGACAGGGTTGACGAACACTGAAGCTTTCTTT. The chain carries TRBV27 and TRBJ1-1; 9 bases are a match to TRBD1. This CDR3 contains 16 residues. Germline CDR1 is MNHEY and CDR2 is SMNVEV (reference sequence). The V segment lost 5 bases and the J segment 1 base; nucleotides outside the gene matches: 8.

This clone was detected once. The CDR3 DNA reads TGTGCCACCAGCAGAGAATTTTGGGCAGGGGCCACCTCTGGAAACACCATATATTTT. It codes for CATSREFWAGATSGNTIYF. The chain employs TRBV15 and TRBJ1-3; tentatively, D is TRBD1 (6 bases). The CDR3 consists of 19 residues. V dropped 0 bases and J dropped 0 bases, with 18 bases sitting between them. Germline V gives CDR1 LNHNV, CDR2 YYDKDF (reference sequence). The full variable domain, its missing parts supplied by reference TRBV15 and TRBJ1-3, is DAMVIQNPRYQVTQFGKPVTLSCSQTLNHNVMYWYQQKSSQAPKLLFHYYDKDFNNEADTPDNFQSRRPNTSFCFLDIRSPGLGDTAMYLCATSREFWAGATSGNTIYFGEGSWLTVV.

The chain joins TRBV19 to TRBJ1-1; D remains ambiguous. This CDR3 region has 14 residues. V lost 3 bases, J lost 5 bases, and 13 bases lay in between. Germline loops: CDR1 LNHDA, CDR2 SQIVND (reference sequence). The CDR3 DNA is TGTGCCAGTAGTATTACTAGGGCTCCTACTGAAGCTTTCTTT. Encoded protein: CASSITRAPTEAFF.

The chain links TRBV18 to TRBJ2-2; 7 nucleotides agree with TRBD1. V lost 3 bases and J lost 6; bases outside the gene matches: 7. This CDR3 has 15 amino acids. Germline CDR1 and CDR2: KGHSH and LQKENI. CDR3 sequence (DNA): TGTGCCAGCTCACCTCGACAGGGTGGGGCCGGGGAGCTGTTTTTT. Amino acid sequence: CASSPRQGGAGELFF.

The V gene is TRBV9, the J gene TRBJ2-3, with 9 positions matching TRBD2. Germline V lookup: CDR1 SGDLS, CDR2 YYNGEE. The CDR3 length is 16 residues. The V segment lost 0 bases and the J segment 2 bases; nucleotides outside the gene matches: 4. The DNA of the CDR3 is TGTGCCAGCAGCGTAGGTGCGGGGGGGTCCACAGATACGCAGTATTTT. It codes for CASSVGAGGSTDTQYF.

CDR3 region: CASSQEVLRADGDEQYF. In nucleotides, the CDR3 is TGTGCCAGCAGCCAAGAGGTTTTGAGGGCCGATGGGGACGAGCAGTACTTC. The rearrangement links TRBV4-2 to TRBJ2-7; D is perhaps TRBD2 (5 bases). This CDR3 contains 17 residues. Germline V lookup: CDR1 LGHNA, CDR2 YNFKEQ. V gave up 0 bases and J gave up 5 bases, with 20 bases separating them.

The V gene is TRBV3-1 (or the pseudogene TRBV3-2), the J gene TRBJ1-2; unclear D gene. V was clipped by 4 bases and J by 8 bases, with 14 bases between them. Germline V gives CDR1 LGHDT, CDR2 YNNKEL (reference sequence). There are 13 residues in the CDR3. The CDR3 DNA reads as TGTGCCAGCAGCCCAGGTGGTCCTTTGGGCTACACCTTC. Its translation: CASSPGGPLGYTF.

The table lists this clone with many counts. V and J are TRBV5-1 and TRBJ2-7; TRBD1 agrees at 11 bases. Germline V lookup: CDR1 SGHRS, CDR2 YFSETQ. V was pared by 2 bases and J by 6 bases, with 7 bases of the junction left unmatched. This CDR3 spans 15 amino acids. The CDR3 reads CASSFPGQGVCEQYF. CDR3 DNA: TGCGCCAGCAGCTTCCCGGGACAGGGGGTTTGCGAGCAGTACTTC.

The V and J genes are TRBV13 and TRBJ2-7, with 7 bases matching TRBD1. V trimming: 3 bases; J trimming: 2 bases; junction bases outside the gene matches: 10. CDR3 length: 16 amino acids. The V gene's germline CDR1 is PRHDT and CDR2 FYEKMQ (reference sequence). The DNA for the CDR3 is TGTGCCAGCAGCTTTTTCCGGGACAGTGGGACCTACGAGCAGTACTTC. It translates to CASSFFRDSGTYEQYF.

The CDR3 protein is CASSYSNPGQGYTIYF. In DNA form, the CDR3 reads TGTGCCAGCAGTTACTCAAATCCGGGACAGGGATACACCATATATTTT. This chain uses TRBV6-5 with TRBJ1-3; 9 nucleotides line up with TRBD1. The germline V gene has CDR1 MNHEY and CDR2 SVGAGI. V gave up 0 bases and J gave up 8 bases; unmatched junction bases: 8. The CDR3 length is 16 residues.

CDR3 in amino acids: CASSVRPGQGTYEQYF. The CDR3 bases are TGTGCCAGCAGCGTTAGACCGGGACAGGGGACCTACGAGCAGTACTTC. This sequence joins TRBV7-9 and TRBJ2-7, with TRBD1 matching over 10 bases. Germline CDR1 is SEHNR and CDR2 is FQNEAQ (reference sequence). V shed 5 bases, J shed 2 bases, and the junction held 9 bases outside the gene matches. The CDR3 length is 16 residues.

V is TRBV2 and J is TRBJ1-3; no reliable D call. This CDR3 contains 15 residues. V was shortened by 4 bases and J by 7 bases, with 17 bases between the two germline ends. In germline, CDR1 is SNHLY, CDR2 FYNNEI. The chain's CDR3 is CASSVNSEAVNTIYF. The DNA for the CDR3 is TGTGCCAGCAGTGTAAACTCTGAGGCGGTGAACACCATATATTTT. The entire variable domain, with the rest obtained from reference TRBV2 and TRBJ1-3, is as follows: EPEVTQTPSHQVTQMGQEVILRCVPISNHLYFYWYRQILGQKVEFLVSFYNNEISEKSEIFDDQFSVERPDGSNFTLKIRSTKLEDSAMYFCASSVNSEAVNTIYFGEGSWLTVV.

The J gene is TRBJ2-3, the V gene TRBV7-6; D is unresolved. The V gene's germline CDR1 is SGHVS and CDR2 FNYEAQ. With 0 bases removed from V and 1 base from J, the gap between germline ends came to 8 bases. The CDR3 is made up of 15 amino acids. This CDR3 is CASSLAGLGTDTQYF. The CDR3 bases are TGTGCCAGCAGCTTAGCCGGTCTCGGCACAGATACGCAGTATTTT.

CDR3 residues: CASSFGGDSGNTIYF. In DNA form, the CDR3 reads TGCGCCAGCAGCTTCGGGGGAGACTCTGGAAACACCATATATTTT. The V call is TRBV5-1, the J call TRBJ1-3, with D possibly matching TRBD1 (5 bases). V gave up 2 bases and J gave up 0 bases, with 9 bases separating them. The CDR3 sequence is 15 residues long. Per the germline V gene, CDR1 is SGHRS and CDR2 is YFSETQ.

The chain is built from TRBV2 and TRBJ2-1, with TRBD2 identical over 14 bases. CDR1 is SNHLY and CDR2 is FYNNEI in the germline V gene. The CDR3 covers 15 residues. V shed 6 bases and J 5 bases; nucleotides not matched to a gene: 3. The DNA of the CDR3 is TGTGCCAGCAGGGGGACTAGCGGGGGAAACAATGAGCAGTTCTTC. It translates to CASRGTSGGNNEQFF.

The chain links TRBV5-1 to TRBJ2-5; possible D gene TRBD1, 6 bases. CDR1 and CDR2 (germline): SGHRS, YFSETQ. The CDR3 has 14 residues. With 3 bases removed from V and 4 bases from J, the gap between germline ends came to 13 bases. The CDR3 sequence is CASSYRVSVETQYF. The DNA for the CDR3 is TGCGCCAGCAGCTACAGGGTATCCGTAGAGACCCAGTACTTC.

The chain joins TRBV7-8 to TRBJ2-7, with D uncertain. This CDR3 region has 14 residues. Germline CDR1 reads SGHVS; CDR2 reads FQNEAQ. The V gene lost 1 base and the J gene lost 3 bases, with 10 bases spanning the gap. As DNA, the CDR3 is TGTGCCAGCAGCTTAGAGATACAGATCTACGAGCAGTACTTC. It encodes CASSLEIQIYEQYF.

The rearrangement joins TRBV28 to TRBJ1-5; 7 bases agree with TRBD1. J gave up 3 bases and V 0 bases, and 2 bases lay outside the gene matches. This CDR3 is built from 15 residues. Per germline, CDR1 MDHEN and CDR2 SYDVKM. The CDR3 nucleotides read TGTGCCAGCAGTTTATGGCAGGGGGTCAATCAGCCCCAGCATTTT. It specifies CASSLWQGVNQPQHF. Full variable domain (rest looked up from reference TRBV28 and TRBJ1-5): DVKVTQSSRYLVKRTGEKVFLECVQDMDHENMFWYRQDPGLGLRLIYFSYDVKMKEKGDIPEGYSVSREKKERFSLILESASTNQTSMYLCASSLWQGVNQPQHFGDGTRLSIL.

The V gene is TRBV28, the J gene TRBJ1-1; tentative D call: TRBD1 (5 bases). This CDR3 contains 14 residues. The germline gives CDR1 MDHEN, CDR2 SYDVKM. Trimming stripped 9 bases from V and 0 bases from J, with 14 bases between. The CDR3 region is CASTTRQMNTEAFF. Written as DNA, the CDR3 is TGTGCCAGTACGACAAGACAGATGAACACTGAAGCTTTCTTT.

As regards this clone: Distinct nucleotide sequences in the sample also encode this CDR3. The rearrangement uses TRBV4-3 and TRBJ2-7, with TRBD1 matching 7 bases. This CDR3 spans 14 amino acids. Germline V gene lookup returns CDR1 LGHNA and CDR2 YSLEER. With 1 base clipped from V and 3 bases from J, the junction kept 3 bases outside the gene matches. The CDR3 loop is CASSQVAGGYEQYF. The CDR3 DNA follows: TGCGCCAGCAGCCAAGTTGCAGGGGGCTACGAGCAGTACTTC.

The V call is TRBV28, the J call TRBJ1-1; 9 bases align to TRBD1. V was pared by 4 bases and J by 4 bases, with 7 bases of the junction left unmatched. This CDR3 has 15 residues. Germline V CDR1 and CDR2: MDHEN, SYDVKM. CDR3 nucleotide sequence: TGTGCCAGCAGTTCCTCCGGGACAGGGCTCACTGAAGCTTTCTTT. It encodes CASSSSGTGLTEAFF.

The J gene is TRBJ1-1, the V gene TRBV30; TRBD1 aligns across 7 bases. CDR3 length: 13 residues. V dropped 4 bases and J dropped 4; count of bases not matched to a gene: 6. From germline, CDR1 is GTSNPN and CDR2 SVGIG (reference sequence). This CDR3 is CAWTQDRVTEAFF. The DNA for the CDR3 is TGTGCCTGGACTCAAGACAGGGTCACTGAAGCTTTCTTT.